This TCR beta chain was found in a study of blood T cells in healthy people across ages. The second PCR ran roughly 6 to 11 cycles with a sample-barcoded 5' primer and J-beta primers. A single record per CDR3 protein comes from TCRdb applying MiXCR to the 5' RACE reads. The sample contains 1.5 million to 2 million distinct CDR3 sequences, 28% of which appear only once. CDR3 length: 13 amino acids. V was clipped by 8 bases and J by 7 bases, with 18 bases between them. Looked up from germline, CDR1 is SNHLY and CDR2 is FYNNEI. This receptor was identified in a woman in her 30s in good health. The rearrangement uses TRBV2 and TRBJ2-7; possibly TRBD2 for D (5 bases). Sequencing was done on a sample of blood. CDR3 amino acids: CASLEEIPGEQYF. In nucleotides, the CDR3 is TGTGCCAGCCTAGAGGAGATACCGGGGGAGCAGTACTTC.